The rows below give T cell receptor beta chains drawn from one sample of a study of radiotherapy plus CTLA-4 blockade in lung cancer. Data came from immunoSEQ multiplex PCR; TCRdb stores just in-frame clones and leaves some out. This table has tens of thousands of clones, 80% to 90% appearing once. Sequences were derived from peripheral blood, sampled from a patient treated with radiotherapy plus ipilimumab. Receptors originate from a human donor with non-small cell lung cancer whose response to radiotherapy plus ipilimumab could not be evaluated. The CDR3 runs from the conserved cysteine through the conserved F or W. D genes are given only for firm matches. Only some rows state a clone size, as once, few, many or a class for expanded clones.

d_call: -
j_call: TRBJ1-6
v_call: TRBV5-1
clone_size: -
cdr3_nt: TGCGCCAGCAGCCTGAGCTCCTATAATTCACCCCTCCACTTT
cdr3_aa: CASSLSSYNSPLHF

d_call: -
j_call: TRBJ1-1
v_call: TRBV29-1
clone_size: -
cdr3_nt: TGCAGCGTTGAACGGGGGGTTAAGACTGAAGCTTTCTTT
cdr3_aa: CSVERGVKTEAFF

d_call: -
j_call: TRBJ1-5
v_call: TRBV7-9
clone_size: -
cdr3_nt: TGTGCCAGCAGCTTATATTATGGGGGGTATAGCAATCAGCCCCAGCATTTT
cdr3_aa: CASSLYYGGYSNQPQHF

d_call: -
j_call: TRBJ1-1
v_call: TRBV6-6
clone_size: -
cdr3_nt: TGTGCCAGCAGTTACGGGGGGTGGAACACTGAAGCTTTCTTT
cdr3_aa: CASSYGGWNTEAFF

d_call: -
j_call: TRBJ2-1
v_call: TRBV19
clone_size: -
cdr3_nt: TGTGCCAGTAGTATACCCAGCTCCTACAATGAGCAGTTCTTC
cdr3_aa: CASSIPSSYNEQFF

d_call: -
j_call: TRBJ1-2
v_call: TRBV7-9
clone_size: -
cdr3_nt: TGTGCCAGCAGCTCACAGGGCTCTAACTATGGCTACACCTTC
cdr3_aa: CASSSQGSNYGYTF

d_call: TRBD1
j_call: TRBJ1-2
v_call: TRBV6-6
clone_size: -
cdr3_nt: TGTGCCAGCAAACGGACAGGGGGCCAAGCTAACTATGGCTACACCTTC
cdr3_aa: CASKRTGGQANYGYTF

d_call: TRBD1
j_call: TRBJ1-2
v_call: TRBV9
clone_size: -
cdr3_nt: TGTGCCAGCAGCGGGGGACAGTTCTATGGCTACACCTTC
cdr3_aa: CASSGGQFYGYTF

d_call: -
j_call: TRBJ2-2
v_call: TRBV28
clone_size: -
cdr3_nt: TGTGCCAGCAGTTTAAGGGGCACCGGGGAGCTGTTTTTT
cdr3_aa: CASSLRGTGELFF

d_call: TRBD1
j_call: TRBJ2-1
v_call: TRBV2
clone_size: -
cdr3_nt: TGTGCCAGCAGTCAACAAAGTGGGACAGGGGGAGTCTTCGGCTACAATGGGCAGTTCTTC
cdr3_aa: CASSQQSGTGGVFGYNGQFF

d_call: -
j_call: TRBJ1-1
v_call: TRBV11-1
clone_size: -
cdr3_nt: TGTGCCAGCAGCTTAACAGGGCTCACTGAAGCTTTCTTT
cdr3_aa: CASSLTGLTEAFF

d_call: TRBD1
j_call: TRBJ1-4
v_call: TRBV28
clone_size: -
cdr3_nt: TGTGCCAGCAGGAGAACGGGACAGGGGGAAAAACTGTTTTTT
cdr3_aa: CASRRTGQGEKLFF

d_call: TRBD1
j_call: TRBJ1-1
v_call: TRBV4-1
clone_size: once
cdr3_nt: TGCGCCAGCAGCCTTACTCAGGACAGGGGCCCCAACACTGAAGCTTTCTTT
cdr3_aa: CASSLTQDRGPNTEAFF

d_call: TRBD1
j_call: TRBJ1-1
v_call: TRBV19
clone_size: -
cdr3_nt: TGTGCCAGTAGGACAGGGGGACTTGGCACTGAAGCTTTCTTT
cdr3_aa: CASRTGGLGTEAFF

d_call: TRBD2
j_call: TRBJ2-7
v_call: TRBV28
clone_size: -
cdr3_nt: TGTGCCAGCAACTCCGGGACTAGCGGTTCCTACGAGCAGTACTTC
cdr3_aa: CASNSGTSGSYEQYF

d_call: -
j_call: TRBJ2-3
v_call: TRBV27
clone_size: -
cdr3_nt: TGTGCCAGCAGTCCTTACGGACAGACGGGCACGCAGTATTTT
cdr3_aa: CASSPYGQTGTQYF

d_call: -
j_call: TRBJ1-1
v_call: TRBV2
clone_size: -
cdr3_nt: TGTGCCAGCAGTGAAAAGGGGGGGATCACTGAAGCTTTCTTT
cdr3_aa: CASSEKGGITEAFF

d_call: TRBD1
j_call: TRBJ1-1
v_call: TRBV7-9
clone_size: -
cdr3_nt: TGTGCCAGCAGCGCGCGGGACAGGGTTCCTGAAGCTTTCTTT
cdr3_aa: CASSARDRVPEAFF

d_call: -
j_call: TRBJ1-5
v_call: TRBV28
clone_size: once
cdr3_nt: TGTGCCAGCAGTTTACGGACAGTCGGGCCTTCGCCCCAGCATTTT
cdr3_aa: CASSLRTVGPSPQHF

d_call: -
j_call: TRBJ2-2
v_call: TRBV7-2
clone_size: -
cdr3_nt: TGTGCCAGCAGCTCGGCGGTCCTCACCGGGGAGCTGTTTTTT
cdr3_aa: CASSSAVLTGELFF

d_call: TRBD1
j_call: TRBJ1-5
v_call: TRBV15
clone_size: -
cdr3_nt: TGTGCCACCAGCAGACCTCCGGGACAGCCTCTTGGGTCCAATCAGCCCCAGCATTTT
cdr3_aa: CATSRPPGQPLGSNQPQHF

d_call: TRBD1
j_call: TRBJ1-5
v_call: TRBV19
clone_size: -
cdr3_nt: TGTGCCAGTAGTATAGCGACAGGGTACATTCAGCCCCAGCATTTT
cdr3_aa: CASSIATGYIQPQHF

d_call: TRBD2
j_call: TRBJ2-2
v_call: TRBV10-1
clone_size: -
cdr3_nt: TGCGCCAGCAGGACCCATACTCATTCACTAGCGGGACACCTGCCGGCGAACACCGGGGAGCTGTTTTTT
cdr3_aa: CASRTHTHSLAGHLPANTGELFF

d_call: -
j_call: TRBJ1-5
v_call: TRBV18
clone_size: once
cdr3_nt: TGTGCCAGCTCACCAGGTGTAGTCGGGTCCCTTCAGCCCCAGCATTTT
cdr3_aa: CASSPGVVGSLQPQHF

d_call: TRBD2
j_call: TRBJ2-1
v_call: TRBV9
clone_size: -
cdr3_nt: TGTGCCAGCAGCGTAGGAGGGACTAGCGGCAACAATGAGCAGTTCTTC
cdr3_aa: CASSVGGTSGNNEQFF

d_call: TRBD2
j_call: TRBJ2-3
v_call: TRBV5-5
clone_size: -
cdr3_nt: TGTGCCAGCAGCTTGGCCCTAGCGGGGATCACAGATACGCAGTATTTT
cdr3_aa: CASSLALAGITDTQYF

d_call: -
j_call: TRBJ1-1
v_call: TRBV7-9
clone_size: -
cdr3_nt: TGTGCCAGCAGCCTGAGGCGCCCCCAGGGTACTGAAGCTTTCTTT
cdr3_aa: CASSLRRPQGTEAFF

d_call: TRBD1
j_call: TRBJ2-1
v_call: TRBV5-8
clone_size: -
cdr3_nt: TGTGCCAGCAGCTGGGGGGAAGGGACAGGGTTGCCGGATGAGCAGTTCTTC
cdr3_aa: CASSWGEGTGLPDEQFF

d_call: -
j_call: TRBJ1-1
v_call: TRBV6-1
clone_size: -
cdr3_nt: TGTGCCAGCAGTGAAATTTTTTCCAGCACTGAAGCTTTCTTT
cdr3_aa: CASSEIFSSTEAFF

d_call: -
j_call: TRBJ2-2
v_call: TRBV28
clone_size: -
cdr3_nt: TGTGCCAGCAGCCCCCTGGCGGGACGAGGCACCGGGGAGCTGTTTTTT
cdr3_aa: CASSPLAGRGTGELFF

d_call: TRBD2
j_call: TRBJ2-4
v_call: TRBV7-9
clone_size: -
cdr3_nt: TGTGCCAGCAGCTCTGGACTAGCGGGAGGGGGGACCAAAAACATTCAGTACTTC
cdr3_aa: CASSSGLAGGGTKNIQYF

d_call: TRBD2
j_call: TRBJ2-7
v_call: TRBV15
clone_size: -
cdr3_nt: TGTGCCACCAGCCCTGGGACTAGCGGGAGGAGGTTAGGCTACGAGCAGTACTTC
cdr3_aa: CATSPGTSGRRLGYEQYF

d_call: TRBD1
j_call: TRBJ2-4
v_call: TRBV5-6
clone_size: -
cdr3_nt: TGTGCCAGCAGCTTGAAGGGGGCATCTCCCCTGGCCAAAAACATTCAGTACTTC
cdr3_aa: CASSLKGASPLAKNIQYF

d_call: -
j_call: TRBJ1-5
v_call: TRBV7-8
clone_size: once
cdr3_nt: TGTGCCAGCAGCCCCGCCTGGTCGGGAGTCGGCGGGACCCTCAATCAGCCCCAGCATTTT
cdr3_aa: CASSPAWSGVGGTLNQPQHF

d_call: TRBD2
j_call: TRBJ2-2
v_call: TRBV4-3
clone_size: -
cdr3_nt: TGCGCCAGCAGCTCCACGGTCGCGGGGGAGGGAGGCTCCGGGGAGCTGTTTTTT
cdr3_aa: CASSSTVAGEGGSGELFF

d_call: -
j_call: TRBJ2-3
v_call: TRBV29-1
clone_size: once
cdr3_nt: TGCAGCGTTGAAGGTGGGCCCCTGGTCGCAGATACGCAGTATTTT
cdr3_aa: CSVEGGPLVADTQYF

d_call: -
j_call: TRBJ2-1
v_call: TRBV5-1
clone_size: -
cdr3_nt: TGCGCCAGCAGCAGCCGGGACACCCATGGGGGCGAGCAGTTCTTC
cdr3_aa: CASSSRDTHGGEQFF

d_call: -
j_call: TRBJ2-7
v_call: TRBV29-1
clone_size: -
cdr3_nt: TGCAGCGTTGTTGGAGGATACGAGCAGTACTTC
cdr3_aa: CSVVGGYEQYF

d_call: -
j_call: TRBJ1-2
v_call: TRBV6-1
clone_size: -
cdr3_nt: TGTGCCAGCAGTGAATGGGCTTATGGCTACACCTTC
cdr3_aa: CASSEWAYGYTF

d_call: TRBD1
j_call: TRBJ2-5
v_call: TRBV18
clone_size: -
cdr3_nt: TGTGCCAGCTCCCTCGACAGGGCCGGGGAGACCCAGTACTTC
cdr3_aa: CASSLDRAGETQYF

d_call: TRBD2
j_call: TRBJ2-2
v_call: TRBV29-1
clone_size: -
cdr3_nt: TGCAGCGTCCTGGGGGGGGTTACCGGGGAGCTGTTTTTT
cdr3_aa: CSVLGGVTGELFF

d_call: -
j_call: TRBJ1-4
v_call: TRBV14
clone_size: -
cdr3_nt: TGTGCCAGCAGCCAAGATCTAGGGAGTGGTGAAAAACTGTTTTTT
cdr3_aa: CASSQDLGSGEKLFF

d_call: -
j_call: TRBJ2-7
v_call: TRBV19
clone_size: -
cdr3_nt: TGTGCCAGTTCGAACCTTCCCGGGCAGGGTCTCTACGAGCAGTACTTC
cdr3_aa: CASSNLPGQGLYEQYF

d_call: TRBD1
j_call: TRBJ1-2
v_call: TRBV6-5
clone_size: -
cdr3_nt: TGTGCCAGCAGTTCCGGGACAGGGGGCCACTATGGCTACACCTTC
cdr3_aa: CASSSGTGGHYGYTF

d_call: TRBD1
j_call: TRBJ2-3
v_call: TRBV6-6
clone_size: -
cdr3_nt: TGTGCCAGCAGTAGGGGGACAGACACAGATACGCAGTATTTT
cdr3_aa: CASSRGTDTDTQYF

d_call: TRBD1
j_call: TRBJ2-2
v_call: TRBV7-9
clone_size: -
cdr3_nt: TGTGCCAGCAGCCCCCGTGTAGGGACAGGTGGCACCGGGGAGCTGTTTTTT
cdr3_aa: CASSPRVGTGGTGELFF

d_call: TRBD1
j_call: TRBJ2-1
v_call: TRBV9
clone_size: -
cdr3_nt: TGTGCCAGCAGCGCTGGACAGGGGGTAACTTCGAAGAATGAGCAGTTCTTC
cdr3_aa: CASSAGQGVTSKNEQFF

d_call: -
j_call: TRBJ2-5
v_call: TRBV5-8
clone_size: -
cdr3_nt: TGTGCCAGCAAGGCCTCCGGGTTCCAAGAGACCCAGTACTTC
cdr3_aa: CASKASGFQETQYF

d_call: -
j_call: TRBJ1-6
v_call: TRBV2
clone_size: -
cdr3_nt: TGTGCCAGCAGTGAAGGGCTTGGCCGAGCGGGTTCACCCCTCCACTTT
cdr3_aa: CASSEGLGRAGSPLHF

d_call: TRBD1
j_call: TRBJ2-7
v_call: TRBV10-3
clone_size: -
cdr3_nt: TGTGCCATTGCCGGGACAGGGGATATGCGGGAGCAGTACTTC
cdr3_aa: CAIAGTGDMREQYF

d_call: -
j_call: TRBJ1-2
v_call: TRBV11-2
clone_size: -
cdr3_nt: TGTGCCAGCATCGGGACACTCAACTATGGCTACACCTTC
cdr3_aa: CASIGTLNYGYTF

d_call: -
j_call: TRBJ1-5
v_call: TRBV7-8
clone_size: few
cdr3_nt: TGTGCCAGCAGCCGAGAAGGGACTGCAGATCAGCCCCAGCATTTT
cdr3_aa: CASSREGTADQPQHF

d_call: -
j_call: TRBJ2-7
v_call: TRBV5-1
clone_size: -
cdr3_nt: TGCGCCAGCAGCGTCTTAGAGGGACAAAAGTACGAGCAGTACTTC
cdr3_aa: CASSVLEGQKYEQYF

d_call: TRBD2
j_call: TRBJ2-1
v_call: TRBV2
clone_size: -
cdr3_nt: TGTGCCAGCAGCCCACTAGCGACTAATGAGCAGTTCTTC
cdr3_aa: CASSPLATNEQFF

d_call: TRBD1
j_call: TRBJ1-5
v_call: TRBV28
clone_size: -
cdr3_nt: TGTGCCAGCAGTTCCGGACAGGGGGTTCAGCCCCAGCATTTT
cdr3_aa: CASSSGQGVQPQHF

d_call: TRBD2
j_call: TRBJ2-7
v_call: TRBV27
clone_size: -
cdr3_nt: TGTGCCAGCAGTAGGGGACAGACGGGTAGCGGGAGCGAGCAGTACTTC
cdr3_aa: CASSRGQTGSGSEQYF

d_call: -
j_call: TRBJ2-2
v_call: TRBV27
clone_size: -
cdr3_nt: TGTGCCAGCAGTTCAGGAGGGGCCGGGGAGCTGTTTTTT
cdr3_aa: CASSSGGAGELFF

d_call: TRBD1
j_call: TRBJ1-2
v_call: TRBV4-1
clone_size: -
cdr3_nt: TGCGCCAGCAGCCAACGGACAGGGGGTGAAAACTATGGCTACACCTTC
cdr3_aa: CASSQRTGGENYGYTF

d_call: -
j_call: TRBJ2-6
v_call: TRBV23-1
clone_size: -
cdr3_nt: TGCGCCAGCAGTCGGAGGGACTCTGGGGCCAACGTCCTGACTTTC
cdr3_aa: CASSRRDSGANVLTF